The sequence of this T cell receptor (beta chain) was determined in a study of blood T cells in healthy people across ages. PCR was performed a second time for roughly 7 to 12 cycles using a sample-barcoded 5' primer and a J-beta primer mix. Each cDNA was tagged by a template-switch adaptor containing 12 random nucleotides. TCRdb re-called the 5' RACE reads through MiXCR, storing one row per CDR3 protein. Seen here are roughly 930,000 distinct CDR3 sequences, roughly 48% observed once, and the top ten hold around an eighth. Roughly 9.5 milliliters of peripheral blood were drawn from each donor into EDTA-treated tubes. The V end was cut by 3 bases, the J end by 6 bases, with 17 bases between. This CDR3 contains 16 residues. Germline CDR1 is SNHLY and CDR2 is FYNNEI.

The receptor was derived from a man aged 25-45 years in good health. The V call is TRBV2, the J call TRBJ2-2; D is perhaps TRBD1 (5 bases). The specimen was blood. The CDR3: CASSDDTAGRSGELFF. The CDR3 DNA reads as TGTGCCAGCAGTGATGACACTGCAGGGCGGTCCGGGGAGCTGTTTTTT. The variable domain in full, completed from reference TRBV2 and TRBJ2-2, reads EPEVTQTPSHQVTQMGQEVILRCVPISNHLYFYWYRQILGQKVEFLVSFYNNEISEKSEIFDDQFSVERPDGSNFTLKIRSTKLEDSAMYFCASSDDTAGRSGELFFGEGSRLTVL.